The subject of this entry is one TCR beta chain. When sampled, the donors appeared nominally healthy, though they likely had unrecorded immune exposures. The CDR3 spans 18 residues. V lost 0 bases to trimming and J lost 5 bases, with 19 bases between them. Looked up from germline, CDR1 is SGHDN and CDR2 is FVKESK. Amplification used 60 Vbeta primers and 13 Jbeta primers. The repertoire was sequenced with immunoSEQ multiplex PCR; TCRdb's copy has only in-frame clones and lacks some. The sample has about 200,000 clones, 60% to 80% seen once; the top ten hold 2.5% to 3.5%. This entry is derived from a study of cytomegalovirus exposure and HLA in healthy donors.

Sequences were obtained from PBMCs. V and J are TRBV14 and TRBJ1-4; no reliable D call. This TCR was sampled from a woman in her twenties or thirties in good health and CMV-seronegative. This CDR3 is CASSQDPPRMRANEKLFF. CDR3 in DNA: TGTGCCAGCAGCCAAGACCCCCCCCGGATGAGGGCAAATGAAAAACTGTTTTTT. Together with reference TRBV14 and TRBJ1-4, the CDR3 gives the full variable domain: EAGVTQFPSHSVIEKGQTVTLRCDPISGHDNLYWYRRVMGKEIKFLLHFVKESKQDESGMPNNRFLAERTGGTYSTLKVQPAELEDSGVYFCASSQDPPRMRANEKLFFGSGTQLSVL.